One sample yielded the 5 T cell receptor beta chains listed below, sequenced in a study of identical twins. MiXCR, run by TCRdb on the 5' RACE reads, gives a single entry per CDR3 protein. The data show approximately 700,000 distinct CDR3 sequences, over 15% seen once. The sample was also linked to a second study, of T cells expressing NK-cell markers.

The sequencing input was PBMCs. The source is a woman younger than 35 in good health.

This clonotype was seen a handful of times. The chain recombines TRBV27 with TRBJ1-3; D is unresolved. The CDR3 has 13 residues. V was pared by 5 bases and J by 5 bases, with 10 bases between. Germline CDR1 is MNHEY and CDR2 is SMNVEV (reference sequence). The CDR3, as DNA: TGTGCCAGCAGTCCTCCTGGCCGAAACACCATATATTTT. It translates to CASSPPGRNTIYF.

This clonotype was counted between two and nine times. The DNA of the CDR3 is TGTGCCAGCAGTTACACGGTGAACACTGAAGCTTTCTTT. Its translation is CASSYTVNTEAFF. The J gene is TRBJ1-1, the V gene TRBV12-3 or TRBV12-4, with D unclear. CDR3 size: 13 residues. V shed 4 bases and J shed 0 bases, with 6 bases lying between them.

The rearrangement joins TRBV18 to TRBJ2-7, with D maybe TRBD2 (5 bases). With 6 bases removed from V and 3 bases from J, the gap between germline ends came to 15 bases. CDR3 length: 14 amino acids. CDR1 KGHSH and CDR2 LQKENI come from the germline V gene. The CDR3 spells CASSSGLDFYEQYF. The DNA for the CDR3 is TGTGCCAGCTCGTCCGGACTGGATTTCTACGAGCAGTACTTC.

This clonotype was picked up a small number of times. V and J are TRBV6-6 and TRBJ1-4; D gene uncertain. Germline V gene sequence: CDR1 MNHNY, CDR2 SVGAGI (reference sequence). Trimming stripped 2 bases from V and 5 bases from J, with 6 bases between. There are 13 residues in the CDR3. The CDR3 region has the DNA TGTGCCAGCAGTTACGACGAGAATGAAAAACTGTTTTTT. Protein sequence: CASSYDENEKLFF.

This clonotype was seen a few times. The chain employs TRBV7-6 and TRBJ1-6; D possibly corresponds to TRBD1 (5 bases). The V gene's germline CDR1 is SGHVS and CDR2 FNYEAQ. The germline V and J ends were trimmed by 1 base and 5 bases, with 12 bases remaining between them. This CDR3 spans 16 amino acids. CDR3 residues: CASSLGGSGNNSPLHF. The CDR3 DNA reads TGTGCCAGCAGCTTAGGGGGCTCGGGTAATAATTCACCCCTCCACTTT.